One and the same sample provided the 13 T cell receptor beta chains below, sequenced in a study of siplizumab effects on memory and regulatory T cells. Method: immunoSEQ multiplex PCR; TCRdb's copy keeps in-frame clones and lacks some. The repertoire has 85,000 to 120,000 clones, about 94% of them found once; the top ten carry 1% to 1.3%. Sequencing was performed on CD4+ T cells sorted from blood. The receptor set was obtained from a human donor in good health.

This clone has more than one count but fewer than ten. The chain couples TRBV27 to TRBJ1-1; TRBD1 is a possible D gene (5 bases). Germline CDR1 is MNHEY and CDR2 is SMNVEV (reference sequence). This CDR3 region has 13 residues. Trimming removed 2 bases from V and 5 bases from J, with 9 bases in between. CDR3 region: CASSLPGMTEAFF. The CDR3 nucleotides read TGTGCCAGCAGTTTACCAGGGATGACTGAAGCTTTCTTT.

V gene TRBV27 combines with J gene TRBJ2-7; 7 bases match TRBD1. The CDR3 has 14 amino acids. The germline CDR1 and CDR2 sequences are MNHEY and SMNVEV (reference sequence). The V and J ends lost 6 bases and 2 bases, in that order; junction bases with no gene match: 7. CDR3 in amino acids: CASRPTGNTYEQYF. The DNA for the CDR3 is TGTGCCAGCAGACCGACAGGGAACACCTACGAGCAGTACTTC.

The chain has TRBV7-3 and TRBJ2-5; the D gene is possibly TRBD2 (5 bases). Germline V gene sequence: CDR1 SGHTA, CDR2 FQGTGA. CDR3 length: 13 residues. The V and J ends lost 5 bases and 1 base respectively, with 8 bases between them. The CDR3 loop reads CASSPGIQETQYF. CDR3 DNA: TGTGCCAGCAGCCCGGGGATCCAAGAGACCCAGTACTTC.

The chain couples TRBV27 to TRBJ2-7, with 12 bases identical to TRBD2. The CDR3 sequence is 15 residues long. Trimming removed 6 bases from V and 5 bases from J; junction bases left unmatched: 8. Germline loops: CDR1 MNHEY, CDR2 SMNVEV (reference sequence). CDR3 nucleotides: TGTGCCAGCAGCCCTACTAGCGGGAGGATCAACGAGCAGTACTTC. As protein: CASSPTSGRINEQYF.

This clone has just one count. This chain joins TRBV6-5 and TRBJ2-3, with TRBD1 matching 8 bases. The CDR3 is 15 residues long. With V trimmed by 6 bases and J by 5 bases, 10 bases remained unmatched. Germline V gene lookup returns CDR1 MNHEY and CDR2 SVGAGI. The CDR3 sequence: CASSLWAGGQDTQYF. The CDR3 bases are TGTGCCAGCAGCCTCTGGGCAGGGGGCCAAGATACGCAGTATTTT.

The rearrangement uses TRBV4-1 and TRBJ2-6, with no clear D. V was pared by 0 bases and J by 3 bases, with 9 bases between. This CDR3 has 16 amino acids. CDR1 and CDR2 (germline): MGHRA, YSYEKL. This chain's CDR3 is CASSQERGFGANVLTF. The DNA for the CDR3 is TGCGCCAGCAGCCAAGAACGAGGATTTGGGGCCAACGTCCTGACTTTC.

The rearrangement links TRBV11-2 to TRBJ2-3; the match to TRBD1 covers 7 bases. V lost 2 bases to trimming and J lost 5 bases; unmatched junction nucleotides: 4. From germline, CDR1 is SGHAT and CDR2 FQNNGV. The CDR3 has 14 amino acids. CDR3: CASSLFGQVDTQYF. The CDR3 nucleotides read TGTGCCAGCAGCTTATTCGGACAGGTAGATACGCAGTATTTT. Full variable domain (rest looked up from reference TRBV11-2 and TRBJ2-3): EAGVAQSPRYKIIEKRQSVAFWCNPISGHATLYWYQQILGQGPKLLIQFQNNGVVDDSQLPKDRFSAERLKGVDSTLKIQPAKLEDSAVYLCASSLFGQVDTQYFGPGTRLTVL.

The chain joins TRBV28 to TRBJ1-1; no clear D. This CDR3 is 11 amino acids long. Germline loops: CDR1 MDHEN, CDR2 SYDVKM. V dropped 5 bases and J dropped 7 bases, with 8 bases sitting between them. Here the CDR3 DNA reads TGTGCCAGCAGTCGTGCACATGAAGCTTTCTTT. Translated: CASSRAHEAFF.

The chain combines TRBV7-8 with TRBJ2-2; 13 bases align to TRBD2. Germline CDR1 reads SGHVS; CDR2 reads FQNEAQ. Trimming took 0 bases from V and 0 from J; bases not matched to a gene: 10. This CDR3 is built from 21 residues. The CDR3 DNA reads as TGTGCCAGCAGCTTAGCAGGGCGGGGACTAGCGGGACCGGCGAACACCGGGGAGCTGTTTTTT. Translating gives CASSLAGRGLAGPANTGELFF.

This chain uses TRBV6-1 with TRBJ2-2; no clear D gene. Per the germline V gene, CDR1 is MNHNS and CDR2 is SASEGT. The CDR3 contains 16 residues. Between the trimmed V and J ends, which lost 4 bases and 2 bases, there was a span of 14 bases. The CDR3 DNA is TGTGCCAGCAGTGGCCGCGAGCCGGTTAACACCGGGGAGCTGTTTTTT. Amino acid sequence: CASSGREPVNTGELFF.

The gene calls are TRBV5-1 and TRBJ2-7; D gene ambiguous. The CDR3 is made up of 14 amino acids. The V end was cut by 4 bases, the J end by 0 bases, with 11 bases between. Germline V gene lookup returns CDR1 SGHRS and CDR2 YFSETQ. In nucleotides, the CDR3 is TGCGCCAGCAGCAATACTCGATCCTCCTACGAGCAGTACTTC. This codes for CASSNTRSSYEQYF.

The chain couples TRBV5-6 to TRBJ1-1; no clear D gene. CDR1 is SGHDT, CDR2 YYEEEE, per germline. This CDR3 is built from 16 residues. V was clipped by 2 bases and J by 3 bases, with 17 bases between them. The CDR3 loop reads CASSFGGQVGYTEAFF. The CDR3 DNA sequence: TGTGCCAGCAGCTTTGGCGGGCAGGTAGGGTACACTGAAGCTTTCTTT.

The chain couples TRBV2 to TRBJ1-2; D is ambiguous. CDR1 SNHLY and CDR2 FYNNEI come from the germline V gene. The CDR3 contains 12 residues. V lost 3 bases to trimming and J lost 14 bases, with 16 bases between them. The CDR3 DNA follows: TGTGCCAGCAGTGATTTTGTGGGGAGCGATACCTTC. Its translation: CASSDFVGSDTF. The variable domain in full, with the rest retrieved from reference TRBV2 and TRBJ1-2, is EPEVTQTPSHQVTQMGQEVILRCVPISNHLYFYWYRQILGQKVEFLVSFYNNEISEKSEIFDDQFSVERPDGSNFTLKIRSTKLEDSAMYFCASSDFVGSDTFGSGTRLTVV.